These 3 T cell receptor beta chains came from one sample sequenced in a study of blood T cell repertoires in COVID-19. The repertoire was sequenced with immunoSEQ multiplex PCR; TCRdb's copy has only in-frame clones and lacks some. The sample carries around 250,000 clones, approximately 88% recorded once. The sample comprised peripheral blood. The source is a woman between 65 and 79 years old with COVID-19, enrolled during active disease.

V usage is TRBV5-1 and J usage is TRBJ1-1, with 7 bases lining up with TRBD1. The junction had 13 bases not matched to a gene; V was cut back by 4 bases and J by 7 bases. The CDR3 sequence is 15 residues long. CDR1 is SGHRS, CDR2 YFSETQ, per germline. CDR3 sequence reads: CASSRRQGRWFEAFF. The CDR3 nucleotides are TGCGCCAGCAGCCGGCGACAGGGAAGATGGTTTGAAGCTTTCTTT.

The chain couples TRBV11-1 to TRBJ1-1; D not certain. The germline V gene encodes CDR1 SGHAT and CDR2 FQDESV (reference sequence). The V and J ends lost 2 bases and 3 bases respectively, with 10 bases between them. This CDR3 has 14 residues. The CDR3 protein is CASSLLSSDTEAFF. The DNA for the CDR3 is TGTGCCAGCAGCTTATTAAGCTCGGACACTGAAGCTTTCTTT. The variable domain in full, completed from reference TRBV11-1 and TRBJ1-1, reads EAEVAQSPRYKITEKSQAVAFWCDPISGHATLYWYRQILGQGPELLVQFQDESVVDDSQLPKDRFSAERLKGVDSTLKIQPAELGDSAMYLCASSLLSSDTEAFFGQGTRLTVV.

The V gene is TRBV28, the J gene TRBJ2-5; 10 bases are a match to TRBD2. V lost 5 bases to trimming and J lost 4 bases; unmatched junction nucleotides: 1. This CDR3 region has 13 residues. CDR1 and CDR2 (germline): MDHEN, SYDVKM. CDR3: CASSRTSGETQYF. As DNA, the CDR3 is TGTGCCAGCAGTCGGACTAGCGGAGAGACCCAGTACTTC.